This is a list of T cell receptor beta chains from one sample in a study of blood T cell repertoires in COVID-19. Here immunoSEQ multiplex PCR was the method, and the copy in TCRdb shows in-frame clones only, minus some. The repertoire consists of some 190,000 clones, with 70% to 90% occurring once and the leading ten covering about 5%. Sequenced input: peripheral blood. These receptors were obtained from a woman older than 75 with acute or convalescent COVID-19. The CDR3 runs from the conserved cysteine through the conserved F or W. A D gene is named only where the DNA matches it firmly. A row's size may be missing; if present it is once, few, many or a size class.

-,TRBV20-1,-,TRBJ1-2,CSASRQGYNYGYTF,TGCAGTGCTAGTAGGCAGGGATACAACTATGGCTACACCTTC
-,TRBV5-6,TRBD1,TRBJ2-3,CASSPGTGATDTQYF,TGTGCCAGCAGCCCGGGGACAGGGGCCACAGATACGCAGTATTTT
-,TRBV19,-,TRBJ2-7,CASRRQVGAYEQYF,TGTGCCAGTAGACGACAGGTTGGGGCCTACGAGCAGTACTTC
-,TRBV5-1,TRBD1,TRBJ1-4,CASSLGQGGEKLFF,TGCGCCAGCAGCTTGGGACAGGGTGGGGAAAAACTGTTTTTT
-,TRBV24-1,-,TRBJ1-2,CATSDRTGNGYTF,TGTGCCACCAGTGACCGGACTGGGAATGGCTACACCTTC
-,TRBV14,-,TRBJ1-1,CASSLRPGSTEAFF,TGTGCCAGCAGCCTACGTCCAGGGTCCACTGAAGCTTTCTTT
-,TRBV12-3/TRBV12-4,-,TRBJ1-2,CASSLPGNYGYTF,TGTGCCAGCAGTTTACCAGGGAATTATGGCTACACCTTC
few,TRBV29-1,TRBD2,TRBJ2-7,CSVNGLASYEQYF,TGCAGCGTTAACGGACTAGCGAGCTACGAGCAGTACTTC
-,TRBV5-6,-,TRBJ2-7,CASSDVKQGGARVYEQYF,TGTGCCAGCAGCGATGTCAAACAAGGGGGGGCTCGGGTCTACGAGCAGTACTTC
few,TRBV24-1,TRBD1,TRBJ2-2,CATSDFTGQGYGGELFF,TGTGCCACCAGTGATTTTACCGGACAGGGCTACGGCGGGGAGCTGTTTTTT
-,TRBV15,TRBD2,TRBJ2-7,CATATGGESYEQYF,TGTGCCACCGCGACGGGAGGCGAGTCCTACGAGCAGTACTTC
-,TRBV11-2,-,TRBJ2-7,CASSPSTGRSYEQYF,TGTGCCAGCAGCCCCTCGACAGGGAGGTCCTACGAGCAGTACTTC
-,TRBV7-9,-,TRBJ1-1,CASSSDRTGNTEAFF,TGTGCCAGCAGCTCCGACCGGACTGGGAACACTGAAGCTTTCTTT
-,TRBV5-5,-,TRBJ2-7,CASSRVDNPPYEQYF,TGTGCCAGCAGTAGAGTGGACAATCCGCCCTACGAGCAGTACTTC
few,TRBV18,-,TRBJ1-1,CASSSQAGETEAFF,TGTGCCAGCTCAAGTCAGGCCGGGGAAACTGAAGCTTTCTTT
few,TRBV10-1,-,TRBJ1-5,CASSEGGNQPQHF,TGCGCCAGCAGTGAGGGGGGGAATCAGCCCCAGCATTTT
-,TRBV2,TRBD1,TRBJ1-3,CASSRQGAGNTIYF,TGTGCCAGCAGTCGGCAGGGGGCTGGAAACACCATATATTTT
-,TRBV18,TRBD2,TRBJ2-1,CASSPNLAGISYNEQFF,TGTGCCAGCTCACCAAATCTAGCGGGGATCTCCTACAATGAGCAGTTCTTC
-,TRBV4-3,-,TRBJ2-7,CASSQVSGTYEQYF,TGCGCCAGCAGCCAAGTTAGCGGCACCTACGAGCAGTACTTC
-,TRBV19,TRBD1,TRBJ2-5,CASSMNPPGGQYF,TGTGCCAGTAGCATGAACCCCCCAGGGGGCCAGTACTTC
-,TRBV19,-,TRBJ1-5,CASSISQGAQHF,TGTGCCAGTAGTATCTCACAGGGCGCCCAGCATTTT
few,TRBV28,TRBD1,TRBJ1-5,CAGTGGFNQPQHF,TGTGCCGGGACAGGGGGCTTTAATCAGCCCCAGCATTTT
-,TRBV5-1,-,TRBJ1-2,CASSFGQPRGYGYTF,TGCGCCAGCAGCTTCGGACAACCAAGGGGATATGGCTACACCTTC
-,TRBV6-6,-,TRBJ1-2,CASSTRLEEGYTF,TGTGCCAGCAGTACACGGCTCGAGGAAGGCTACACCTTC
few,TRBV4-3,-,TRBJ2-3,CASSQERSGADTQYF,TGCGCCAGCAGCCAAGAACGATCAGGCGCGGATACGCAGTATTTT
-,TRBV5-1,-,TRBJ2-2,CASSDDRKRSGGELFF,TGCGCCAGCAGCGACGACAGGAAAAGGTCTGGCGGGGAGCTGTTTTTT
once,TRBV19,-,TRBJ2-1,CASGRGPWDNEQFF,TGTGCCAGTGGCCGAGGTCCTTGGGACAATGAGCAGTTCTTC
-,TRBV7-8,-,TRBJ1-1,CASSRLSEGAEAFF,TGTGCCAGCAGCCGTCTCTCTGAGGGGGCTGAAGCTTTCTTT
-,TRBV27,-,TRBJ1-6,CASSLSGVSNSPLHF,TGTGCCAGCAGTTTATCAGGGGTCTCCAATTCACCCCTCCACTTT
-,TRBV28,-,TRBJ1-1,CASSLRGFRTEAFF,TGTGCCAGCAGTTTAAGGGGGTTCCGAACTGAAGCTTTCTTT
-,TRBV5-1,-,TRBJ1-1,CASRTAVNTEAFF,TGCGCCAGCAGAACTGCGGTGAACACTGAAGCTTTCTTT
-,TRBV7-9,-,TRBJ1-2,CASSLPRGVVWGYTF,TGTGCCAGCAGCCTCCCTCGGGGGGTTGTATGGGGCTACACCTTC
-,TRBV19,TRBD1,TRBJ1-2,CATSPRGQGYYGYTF,TGTGCCACCTCTCCTCGGGGACAGGGGTACTATGGCTACACCTTC
-,TRBV18,TRBD1,TRBJ2-7,CASSPGQTKSGEQYF,TGTGCCAGCTCACCGGGACAGACGAAATCAGGCGAGCAGTACTTC
-,TRBV9,TRBD1,TRBJ2-3,CASSVGDRPPQYF,TGTGCCAGCAGCGTAGGGGACAGGCCTCCGCAGTATTTT
-,TRBV4-1,TRBD2,TRBJ2-7,CASSKSGNYEQYF,TGCGCCAGCAGCAAAAGCGGGAATTACGAGCAGTACTTC
-,TRBV6-5,TRBD2,TRBJ2-7,CASSSRLAGDFKEQYF,TGTGCCAGCAGTTCGAGACTAGCGGGAGATTTCAAGGAGCAGTACTTC
-,TRBV30,-,TRBJ2-5,CAWSDGQETQYF,TGTGCCTGGAGTGACGGGCAAGAGACCCAGTACTTC
few,TRBV6-2/TRBV6-3,TRBD2,TRBJ2-2,CASSHIGLAGAPGELFF,TGTGCCAGCAGCCACATTGGACTAGCGGGAGCCCCCGGGGAGCTGTTTTTT
few,TRBV3-1/TRBV3-2,TRBD1,TRBJ1-1,CASSIRTGETEAFF,TGTGCCAGCAGCATCCGGACAGGGGAGACTGAAGCTTTCTTT
once,TRBV3-1/TRBV3-2,-,TRBJ1-1,CASSQGRYTEAFF,TGTGCCAGCAGCCAAGGGAGATACACTGAAGCTTTCTTT
-,TRBV19,TRBD1,TRBJ2-7,CASSIGGTGFDEQYF,TGTGCCAGTAGTATTGGGGGGACAGGGTTCGACGAGCAGTACTTC
-,TRBV4-1,-,TRBJ2-7,CASSQDLQGFYEQYF,TGCGCCAGCAGCCAAGATCTCCAGGGTTTCTACGAGCAGTACTTC
-,TRBV23-1,-,TRBJ1-2,CAGLEGPGGYTF,TGCGCCGGCCTAGAAGGGCCAGGGGGCTACACCTTC
-,TRBV10-3,TRBD1,TRBJ2-7,CAISPGQAYEQYF,TGTGCCATCAGCCCGGGACAGGCCTACGAGCAGTACTTC
-,TRBV18,-,TRBJ1-1,CASSPRRVVAEAFF,TGTGCCAGCTCACCACGCAGGGTAGTGGCTGAAGCTTTCTTT
-,TRBV19,-,TRBJ2-1,CASSIGGAHYNEQFF,TGTGCCAGTAGTATCGGCGGGGCTCACTACAATGAGCAGTTCTTC
-,TRBV2,-,TRBJ2-5,CASTRQVLETQYF,TGTGCCAGCACACGACAGGTCCTAGAGACCCAGTACTTC
-,TRBV7-9,TRBD1,TRBJ1-1,CASSSRDSPYEAFF,TGTGCCAGCAGCAGCCGGGACAGTCCGTATGAAGCTTTCTTT
-,TRBV27,-,TRBJ1-5,CASSPKRNQPQHF,TGTGCCAGCAGTCCTAAGAGAAATCAGCCCCAGCATTTT
-,TRBV6-4,TRBD2,TRBJ2-3,CASLAGGPVKFIDTQYF,TGTGCCAGCTTAGCGGGAGGGCCCGTAAAGTTTATAGATACGCAGTATTTT
-,TRBV27,-,TRBJ1-5,CASSNYRDQPQHF,TGTGCCAGCAGTAATTACAGGGATCAGCCCCAGCATTTT
-,TRBV2,TRBD1,TRBJ1-5,CASGGTGEQPQHF,TGTGCCAGCGGCGGGACAGGCGAACAGCCCCAGCATTTT
-,TRBV18,-,TRBJ2-3,CASSRPGASTDTQYF,TGTGCCAGCTCACGACCGGGAGCGAGCACAGATACGCAGTATTTT
-,TRBV6-2/TRBV6-3,-,TRBJ2-7,CASSDEIALDF,TGTGCCAGCAGCGACGAGATCGCCCTAGACTTC
-,TRBV5-6,-,TRBJ2-5,CASSWGEQETQYF,TGTGCCAGCAGCTGGGGGGAACAAGAGACCCAGTACTTC
-,TRBV2,-,TRBJ2-5,CASRLGSETQYF,TGTGCCAGTAGACTAGGCTCAGAGACCCAGTACTTC
-,TRBV5-1,-,TRBJ2-5,CASRAGPQETQYF,TGCGCCAGCAGGGCGGGTCCACAAGAGACCCAGTACTTC
once,TRBV2,TRBD2,TRBJ2-7,CASRVAGGPAEQYF,TGTGCCAGCAGAGTGGCGGGAGGGCCCGCCGAGCAGTACTTC